This T cell receptor (beta chain) comes out of a study of cytomegalovirus exposure and HLA in healthy donors. The wider study: The 500 to 750 first-cohort repertoires and the roughly 120 validation repertoires shared the same platform, a later analysis reported. Whole-study findings and limits: As confirmed in vitro, a few CMV-associated chains were specific for CMV antigens.

The CDR3 is 14 amino acids. The V gene lost 8 bases and the J gene lost 1 base, with 12 bases spanning the gap. The V gene's germline CDR1 is SNHLY and CDR2 FYNNEI. Sequenced by immunoSEQ multiplex PCR; TCRdb stores in-frame clones only, minus some. Seen here are about 140,000 clones, 70% to 90% observed once, and the top ten hold approximately 1.5%. This clone was observed a few times. The antigen remains undetermined. The J gene is TRBJ2-1, the V gene TRBV2; D remains ambiguous. The source of this sequence is a woman aged 25 to 39 in good health and CMV-seronegative. The sequenced material came from PBMCs. CDR3 sequence reads: CASQNKQSYNEQFF. In DNA form, the CDR3 reads TGTGCCAGCCAGAATAAACAGTCCTACAATGAGCAGTTCTTC.